Only a few counts were recorded for the clone carrying this T cell receptor (beta chain). Compared with germline, one end of the junction differs, possibly owing to a read error. After constant-region reverse-primer amplification, full-length variable regions underwent semi-nested PCR with Nested Universal Primer A. Each CDR3 protein is one row after TCRdb ran MiXCR on the 5' RACE reads. The table has tens of thousands of distinct CDR3 sequences, roughly 28% seen once. This CDR3 has 12 residues. CDR1 and CDR2 from the germline V gene are SEHNR and FQNEAQ (reference sequence). This chain connects TRBV7-9 to TRBJ1-1; D uncertain. This receptor was taken from a female donor with breast cancer. The sample was tumor-infiltrating memory CD4+ T cells sorted from the breast tumor. Subset reported: memory CD4+ T cells, CD4+CD45RO+CD25-. The CDR3 nucleotides read TGTGCCAGCAGCTATAATAACAATGAAGCTTTCTTT. Residues: CASSYNNNEAFF. Filled out from reference TRBV7-9 and TRBJ1-1, the complete variable domain reads DTGVSQNPRHKITKRGQNVTFRCDPISEHNRLYWYRQTLGQGPEFLTYFQNEAQLEKSRLLSDRFSAERPKGSFSTLEIQRTEQGDSAMYLCASSYNNNEAFFGQGTRLTVV.